This record concerns one TCR beta chain sequence. Its recognized antigen is unknown. No qualities accompany the bases; no much larger clone lies one base away. The sample belongs to a study of blood T cell repertoires in COVID-19 (TCRdb year 2020). Background on the whole study: Collaborator samples came from the United States, Italy and Spain and covered acute and convalescent phases of COVID-19. Where available, HLA class I and class II types were obtained from metadata supplied by the sample provider rather than from assay-based typing. The samples were drawn from the first 160 participants of the ongoing ImmuneRACE study and from 950 to 1,500 subjects provided by 6 global collaborators. Sample metadata almost always included a de-identified subject ID, COVID-19 status, age in years and sex. Deeply sampled blood TCRbeta repertoires from subjects exposed to, actively infected with, or recovered from COVID-19 were included in the dataset. The material from the prospective study consisted of cDNA or gDNA derived from T cells, B-cell-depleted T cells, or PBMCs. The repertoires were made available in a free public database intended to serve as a resource for research on the immune response to SARS-CoV-2. General conclusions and limits of the study: How much clinical and demographic metadata was included differed by source and by participant, and the metadata was provided uncurated.

The CDR3 sequence holds 14 residues, the cysteine and phenylalanine included. Only the CDR3 DNA stays, 42 bases, in frame from base 1. V loses 3 bases of germline sequence and J loses 5 bases, and the interval between the two ends is 13 bases. CDR1 SGHTA and CDR2 FQGNSA are derived from the germline V gene. TCRbeta CDR3 regions were amplified from genomic DNA by means of the immunoSEQ Assay, a bias-controlled multiplex PCR. For the original study's pipeline: The number of nucleated cells in each sample was estimated by amplification of reference gene primers within the assay. Sequence reads were collapsed and filtered to measure the absolute abundance of every unique TCRbeta CDR3 rearrangement. For each sample, productive Simpson clonality was calculated as the square root of Simpson's diversity index across productive rearrangements. Here the immuneACCESS table is served through TCRdb, limited to in-frame sequences with V and J called. Missing clones are a known gap in these copies; in checked studies unresolved V genes cover under half, and the rest lacks a known reason. The DNA gave D and trimming, while V, J and clone size come from that table. Recorded for this sample are about 310,000 clones; approximately 87% of them occurred a single time. Of the sample, less than 9.5% is held by the ten largest clones.

Another Seattle source contributed samples from volunteer blood donors who had recovered from COVID-19. Each collaborating institution followed its own protocols to collect whole blood in K2EDTA tubes. For TCRbeta analysis, collaborators shipped samples as frozen whole blood, isolated PBMCs, or DNA extracted from either of those sample types. Sample: peripheral blood. This clonotype originated in a woman in her fifties or sixties who had recovered from COVID-19. The chain is assembled from TRBV7-2 and TRBJ1-1; too little of a D gene remains to name it. The sequence in DNA is TGTGCCAGCAGCTTGCAGCCTTTGAGGACTGAAGCTTTCTTT. The translation is CASSLQPLRTEAFF.